One sample yielded the 5 T cell receptor beta chains listed below, sequenced in a study of response to subunit inactivated influenza vaccine. TCRdb re-called the RT-PCR reads through MiXCR, storing one row per CDR3 protein. The profile shows 650,000 or so distinct CDR3 sequences, less than 15% of them singletons. The input for sequencing was PBMCs from blood, taken approximately 15 days before vaccination. The receptors here all came from a man aged 50-59 years who received an inactivated influenza vaccine.

The chain carries TRBV12-3 or TRBV12-4 and TRBJ2-5, with D possibly TRBD1 on 5 matching bases. The V end was cut by 3 bases, the J end by 5 bases, with 10 bases between. The length of the CDR3 is 13 residues. CDR3 in amino acids: CASSFSQGETQYF. Here the CDR3 DNA reads TGTGCCAGCAGTTTTAGCCAGGGCGAGACCCAGTACTTC.

About this clonotype itself: This may stem from a read error, because a much larger clone lies one nucleotide away. The chain joins TRBV11-2 to TRBJ2-5; 9 bases are a match to TRBD2. The CDR3 is 14 residues long. CDR1 is SGHAT and CDR2 is FQNNGV in the germline V gene. The CDR3 region is CDSSPSGVQETQYF. CDR3 DNA: TGTGACAGCAGCCCTAGCGGGGTACAAGAGACCCAGTACTTC.

This clonotype occurred a few times. The chain has TRBV4-2 and TRBJ2-5; TRBD1 is a possible D gene (5 bases). Germline V gives CDR1 LGHNA, CDR2 YNFKEQ. This CDR3 is 14 amino acids long. Deletions cut 0 bases from V and 7 bases from J, with 12 bases between. The CDR3 here is CASSQDRPGMTQYF. Written as DNA, the CDR3 is TGTGCCAGCAGCCAAGATAGGCCAGGGATGACCCAGTACTTC.

This clonotype was seen more than once but under ten times. CDR3 loop: CASSLPFGQVNTEAFF. The CDR3 nucleotides read TGTGCCAGCAGCTTACCTTTCGGACAGGTGAACACTGAAGCTTTCTTT. V is TRBV7-9 and J is TRBJ1-1, with 7 bases matching TRBD1. CDR3 length: 16 residues. CDR1 and CDR2 (germline): SEHNR, FQNEAQ (reference sequence). V dropped 2 bases and J dropped 0; count of bases not matched to a gene: 6.

The chain carries TRBV2 and TRBJ2-6, with 12 bases identical to TRBD1. V dropped 11 bases and J dropped 4; count of bases not matched to a gene: 15. Germline CDR1 and CDR2: SNHLY and FYNNEI. The CDR3 runs to 18 residues. CDR3 nucleotides: TGTGCCTTCTGTTACTCCGGGACAGGGGGCAGCGGGGCCAACGTCCTGACTTTC. It encodes CAFCYSGTGGSGANVLTF. The full variable domain, rest sourced from reference TRBV2 and TRBJ2-6, is EPEVTQTPSHQVTQMGQEVILRCVPISNHLYFYWYRQILGQKVEFLVSFYNNEISEKSEIFDDQFSVERPDGSNFTLKIRSTKLEDSAMYFCAFCYSGTGGSGANVLTFGAGSRLTVL.